These 7 T cell receptor beta chains were sequenced from one sample in a study of blood T cell repertoires in COVID-19. Only in-frame clones appear in the TCRdb table, and some are missing; sequencing was by immunoSEQ multiplex PCR. The data show over 200,000 clones, with approximately 86% seen just once and over 0.55% held by the top ten. The sample was peripheral blood. These receptors were taken from a human donor in a cohort sampled during active COVID-19.

J is TRBJ1-2 and V is TRBV28; 10 bases map to TRBD1. This CDR3 contains 14 residues. V trimming: 6 bases; J trimming: 2 bases; junction bases outside the gene matches: 3. Germline V lookup: CDR1 MDHEN, CDR2 SYDVKM. The CDR3 DNA is TGTGCCAGCAGCCGACAGGGGGCCAACTATGGCTACACCTTC. It specifies CASSRQGANYGYTF.

The rearrangement joins TRBV5-1 to TRBJ1-6; D unclear. The germline gives CDR1 SGHRS, CDR2 YFSETQ. CDR3 length equals 13 residues. With 2 bases removed from V and 6 bases from J, the gap between germline ends came to 6 bases. CDR3 sequence reads: CASSLTGNSPLHF. CDR3 sequence (DNA): TGCGCCAGCAGCTTAACGGGTAATTCACCCCTCCACTTT.

V is TRBV7-3 and J is TRBJ1-1, with 9 bases identical to TRBD1. CDR1 is SGHTA, CDR2 FQGTGA, per germline. V shed 5 bases and J 6 bases; nucleotides not matched to a gene: 16. This CDR3 has 17 amino acids. The CDR3 DNA reads TGTGCCAGCAGCCCGCTACAGGGGGCTCGGGGGGTCGCTGAAGCTTTCTTT. It codes for CASSPLQGARGVAEAFF. Combining the CDR3 with reference TRBV7-3 and TRBJ1-1 gives the whole variable domain GAGVSQTPSNKVTEKGKYVELRCDPISGHTALYWYRQSLGQGPEFLIYFQGTGAADDSGLPNDRFFAVRPEGSVSTLKIQRTERGDSAVYLCASSPLQGARGVAEAFFGQGTRLTVV.

J is TRBJ1-4 and V is TRBV19, with D hard to call. The germline gives CDR1 LNHDA, CDR2 SQIVND (reference sequence). The CDR3 contains 16 residues. Trimming removed 5 bases at V and 0 bases at J, with 13 bases between. The chain's CDR3 is CASSLSGQATNEKLFF. The CDR3 DNA is TGTGCCAGTAGTCTCTCTGGGCAGGCAACTAATGAAAAACTGTTTTTT. The variable domain in full, completed from reference TRBV19 and TRBJ1-4, reads DGGITQSPKYLFRKEGQNVTLSCEQNLNHDAMYWYRQDPGQGLRLIYYSQIVNDFQKGDIAEGYSVSREKKESFPLTVTSAQKNPTAFYLCASSLSGQATNEKLFFGSGTQLSVL.

The gene calls are TRBV7-9 and TRBJ2-7; 11 bases agree with TRBD2. The V gene end was trimmed by 4 bases and the J gene end by 2 bases; junction bases not matched to a gene: 10. This CDR3 is 17 amino acids long. Germline lookup yields CDR1 SEHNR and CDR2 FQNEAQ (reference sequence). CDR3 coding DNA: TGTGCCAGCAGCTCTGCAGCGACTAGCGGGACTACCTACGAGCAGTACTTC. This codes for CASSSAATSGTTYEQYF.

The chain recombines TRBV11-2 with TRBJ1-1; D gene uncertain. In germline, CDR1 is SGHAT, CDR2 FQNNGV. Trimming stripped 3 bases from V and 3 bases from J, with 8 bases between. This CDR3 has 13 residues. The CDR3 DNA follows: TGTGCCAGCAGCTTGGGCAAAGACACTGAAGCTTTCTTT. Protein product: CASSLGKDTEAFF.

The J gene is TRBJ2-7, the V gene TRBV2; D perhaps matches TRBD2 (6 bases). Trimming stripped 6 bases from V and 0 bases from J, with 9 bases between. In germline, CDR1 is SNHLY, CDR2 FYNNEI. The CDR3 length is 13 residues. CDR3 residues: CASSGGPSYEQYF. CDR3 bases: TGTGCCAGCAGCGGGGGTCCCTCCTACGAGCAGTACTTC.